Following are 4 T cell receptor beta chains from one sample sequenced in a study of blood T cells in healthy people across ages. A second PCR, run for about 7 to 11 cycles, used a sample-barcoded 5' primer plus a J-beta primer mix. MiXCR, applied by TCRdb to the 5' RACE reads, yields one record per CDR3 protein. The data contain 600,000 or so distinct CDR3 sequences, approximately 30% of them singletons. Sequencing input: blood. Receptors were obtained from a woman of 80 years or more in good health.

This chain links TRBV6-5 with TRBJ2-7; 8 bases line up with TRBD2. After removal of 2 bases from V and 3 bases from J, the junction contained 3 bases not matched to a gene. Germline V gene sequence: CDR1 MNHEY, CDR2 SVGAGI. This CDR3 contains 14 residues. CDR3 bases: TGTGCCAGCAGTTACCGGGGGGGTCTCTACGAGCAGTACTTC. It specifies CASSYRGGLYEQYF.

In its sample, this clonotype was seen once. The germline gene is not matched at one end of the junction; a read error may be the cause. This CDR3 reads CVSSFSGTEKYYGYTF. The CDR3 DNA reads as TGTGTCAGCAGCTTCTCCGGGACAGAGAAATACTATGGCTACACCTTC. The chain is built from TRBV7-9 and TRBJ1-2; 7 nucleotides agree with TRBD1. Per germline, CDR1 SEHNR and CDR2 FQNEAQ (reference sequence). CDR3 length: 16 amino acids.

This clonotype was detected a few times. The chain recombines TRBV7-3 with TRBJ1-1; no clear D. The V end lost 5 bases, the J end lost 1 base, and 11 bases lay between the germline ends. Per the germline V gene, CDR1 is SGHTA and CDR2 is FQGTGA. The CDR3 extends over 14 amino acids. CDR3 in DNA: TGTGCCAGCAGCCCAGGACGGAGGAACACTGAAGCTTTCTTT. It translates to CASSPGRRNTEAFF.

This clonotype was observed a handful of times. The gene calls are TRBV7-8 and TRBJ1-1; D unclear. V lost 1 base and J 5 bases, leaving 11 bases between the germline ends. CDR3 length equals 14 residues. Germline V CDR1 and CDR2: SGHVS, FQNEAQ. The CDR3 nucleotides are TGTGCCAGCAGCTTAGTGGCAGCTAGGACTGAAGCTTTCTTT. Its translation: CASSLVAARTEAFF.